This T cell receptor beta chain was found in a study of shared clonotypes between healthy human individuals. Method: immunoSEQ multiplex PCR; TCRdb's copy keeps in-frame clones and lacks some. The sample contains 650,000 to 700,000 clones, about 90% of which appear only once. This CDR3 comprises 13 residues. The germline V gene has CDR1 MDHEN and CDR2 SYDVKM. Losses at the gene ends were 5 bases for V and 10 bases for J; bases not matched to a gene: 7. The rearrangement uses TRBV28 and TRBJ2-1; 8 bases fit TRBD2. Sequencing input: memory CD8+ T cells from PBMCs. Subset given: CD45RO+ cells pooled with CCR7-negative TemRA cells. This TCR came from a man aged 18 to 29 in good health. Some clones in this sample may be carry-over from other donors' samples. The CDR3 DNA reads TGTGCCAGCAGTCTGCCCCGGGAGGGCGAGCAGTTCTTC. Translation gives CASSLPREGEQFF. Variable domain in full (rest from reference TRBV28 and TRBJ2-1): DVKVTQSSRYLVKRTGEKVFLECVQDMDHENMFWYRQDPGLGLRLIYFSYDVKMKEKGDIPEGYSVSREKKERFSLILESASTNQTSMYLCASSLPREGEQFFGPGTRLTVL.